These T cell receptor beta chains were read from a single sample in a study of cytomegalovirus exposure and HLA in healthy donors. Data came from immunoSEQ multiplex PCR; TCRdb stores just in-frame clones and leaves some out. The data show about 110,000 clones, roughly 71% seen once. Sequencing input: PBMCs. The receptors derive from a male donor in good health and CMV-seropositive. CDR3s leave out the opening cysteine and the closing phenylalanine or tryptophan. Each record gives: CDR3 protein, J gene, V gene.

CDR3aa: ASSRVAGRTDTQY; j_gene: TRBJ2-3; v_gene: TRBV6-5
CDR3aa: ASNTPITGRTQPQH; j_gene: TRBJ1-5; v_gene: TRBV7-2
CDR3aa: ASSLFSGGNGYT; j_gene: TRBJ1-2; v_gene: TRBV11-1
CDR3aa: SASGGGSYEQY; j_gene: TRBJ2-7; v_gene: TRBV29-1
CDR3aa: ASSIDRSSSYEQY; j_gene: TRBJ2-7; v_gene: TRBV2
CDR3aa: ASSDPSGYSNQPQH; j_gene: TRBJ1-5; v_gene: TRBV4-2
CDR3aa: ASSSDRTYGYP; j_gene: TRBJ1-2; v_gene: TRBV6-5
CDR3aa: ATVGQGKSYEQY; j_gene: TRBJ2-7; v_gene: TRBV28
CDR3aa: ASSYSLGQISYEQY; j_gene: TRBJ2-7; v_gene: TRBV6-5
CDR3aa: ASWGRGETQY; j_gene: TRBJ2-5; v_gene: TRBV5-1
CDR3aa: ASSLPPLAGGPDTQY; j_gene: TRBJ2-3; v_gene: TRBV7-3
CDR3aa: SADRSYGYT; j_gene: TRBJ1-2; v_gene: TRBV20-1
CDR3aa: AGAGDNSPLH; j_gene: TRBJ1-6; v_gene: TRBV2
CDR3aa: ASSVPTVSGANVLT; j_gene: TRBJ2-6; v_gene: TRBV7-2
CDR3aa: ASSQVESVWPQH; j_gene: TRBJ1-5; v_gene: TRBV4-2
CDR3aa: ASSLGLGGDNTEAF; j_gene: TRBJ1-1; v_gene: TRBV7-9
CDR3aa: ATSRDRGTGANVLT; j_gene: TRBJ2-6; v_gene: TRBV15